Listed here are 9 T cell receptor beta chains from one sample, sequenced in a study of blood T cell repertoires in COVID-19. Generated by immunoSEQ multiplex PCR, the TCRdb table keeps only in-frame clones and is missing some. The table lists about 250,000 clones, over 75% of them singletons. The sample consisted of PBMCs or T cells enriched from blood (not recorded which). The source is a woman aged 18-29 years who had recovered from COVID-19.

The V gene is TRBV5-5, the J gene TRBJ1-2; a weak D match, TRBD1 (5 bases). Trimming left V 3 bases short and J 4 bases short, with 10 bases between. Looked up from germline, CDR1 is SGHKS and CDR2 is YYEKEE (reference sequence). This CDR3 comprises 13 residues. CDR3 sequence: CASSSRDSYGYTF. The CDR3 DNA reads TGTGCCAGCAGCTCCCGAGACAGCTATGGCTACACCTTC.

The chain employs TRBV5-1 and TRBJ2-7; TRBD1 matches 8 bases. The CDR3 contains 13 residues. CDR1 SGHRS and CDR2 YFSETQ come from the germline V gene. Germline trimming cut 0 bases from V and 4 bases from J; bases unmatched to any gene: 0. This CDR3 is CASSLGTGYEQYF. The CDR3 DNA is TGCGCCAGCAGCTTGGGGACAGGGTACGAGCAGTACTTC.

The CDR3, as DNA: TGTGCCAGCAGCTTAGATGGGACAGATAGAAACTATGGCTACACCTTC. This codes for CASSLDGTDRNYGYTF. V and J are TRBV7-9 and TRBJ1-2; TRBD1 aligns across 7 bases. CDR3 length equals 16 residues. Germline CDR1 is SEHNR and CDR2 is FQNEAQ (reference sequence). V gave up 1 base and J gave up 2 bases; unmatched junction bases: 7.

The V gene is TRBV11-2, the J gene TRBJ1-1; a weak D match, TRBD1 (6 bases). The germline CDR1 and CDR2 sequences are SGHAT and FQNNGV. Trimming removed 2 bases from V and 4 bases from J, with 14 bases in between. There are 15 residues in the CDR3. The CDR3 loop reads CASSLSIEGGTEAFF. DNA for the CDR3: TGTGCCAGCAGCTTAAGTATAGAAGGGGGCACTGAAGCTTTCTTT. The full variable domain, in which reference TRBV11-2 and TRBJ1-1 provide the parts outside the CDR3, is EAGVAQSPRYKIIEKRQSVAFWCNPISGHATLYWYQQILGQGPKLLIQFQNNGVVDDSQLPKDRFSAERLKGVDSTLKIQPAKLEDSAVYLCASSLSIEGGTEAFFGQGTRLTVV.

The V and J genes are TRBV9 and TRBJ1-1; 11 bases agree with TRBD1. The trim removed 4 bases at V and 5 bases at J, leaving 7 bases unmatched. The germline V gene has CDR1 SGDLS and CDR2 YYNGEE. The CDR3 loop spans 15 amino acids. The CDR3 coding sequence is TGTGCCAGCAGCCCCCGGACAGGGGGCAATACTGAAGCTTTCTTT. It codes for CASSPRTGGNTEAFF.

The CDR3 DNA reads TGTGCCAGCAGCTTGGGGTCTAGGAACACTGAAGCTTTCTTT. Translated: CASSLGSRNTEAFF. The V gene is TRBV5-5, the J gene TRBJ1-1; D remains unclear. This CDR3 comprises 14 residues. The ends were cut back, 0 bases at V and 1 base at J, with 7 bases in the middle. The germline V gene has CDR1 SGHKS and CDR2 YYEKEE (reference sequence).

J is TRBJ2-4 and V is TRBV3-1 (or the pseudogene TRBV3-2), with 8 bases identical to TRBD2. In germline, CDR1 is LGHDT, CDR2 YNNKEL (reference sequence). The V segment lost 6 bases and the J segment 8 bases; nucleotides outside the gene matches: 12. CDR3 length: 15 residues. Here the CDR3 reads CASRHQSGGGYIQYF. In DNA form, the CDR3 reads TGTGCCAGCAGACACCAAAGCGGGGGTGGGTACATTCAGTACTTC.

This clone was seen just once. The chain couples TRBV20-1 to TRBJ1-1, with D perhaps matching TRBD1 (5 bases). Per germline, CDR1 DFQATT and CDR2 SNEGSKA (reference sequence). The V and J ends lost 5 bases and 11 bases respectively, with 15 bases between them. This CDR3 spans 11 amino acids. CDR3 coding DNA: TGCAGTGCTGGTAGGGGCCCTGGGGCTTTCTTT. Translated, it gives CSAGRGPGAFF.

This clone occurred once. The J gene is TRBJ1-5, the V gene TRBV4-1, with 11 positions matching TRBD1. V trimming: 4 bases; J trimming: 7 bases; junction bases outside the gene matches: 6. Per the germline V gene, CDR1 is MGHRA and CDR2 is YSYEKL. The CDR3 loop spans 15 amino acids. CDR3 sequence reads: CASSPLGQGAQPQHF. The CDR3 region has the DNA TGCGCCAGCAGCCCCCTCGGACAGGGGGCCCAGCCCCAGCATTTT.